This passage covers 9 T cell receptor beta chains from one sample sequenced in a study of cytomegalovirus exposure and HLA in healthy donors. Amplification used 60 Vbeta primers and 13 Jbeta primers. The table came from immunoSEQ multiplex PCR; TCRdb's copy has only in-frame clones and leaves some out. This table holds roughly 130,000 clones, 74% found once. The sequencing input was PBMCs. These receptors all come from a man between 18 and 35 years old in good health and CMV-seropositive.

The rearrangement uses TRBV6-6 and TRBJ2-7; weak D call: TRBD2 (5 bases). CDR1 is MNHNY and CDR2 is SVGAGI in the germline V gene (reference sequence). V dropped 7 bases and J dropped 1 base, with 11 bases sitting between them. This CDR3 has 13 residues. This CDR3 reads CASIPSSSYEQYF. The DNA for the CDR3 is TGTGCCAGCATTCCTAGCTCGTCCTACGAGCAGTACTTC.

This chain connects TRBV7-2 to TRBJ2-3; TRBD2 matches 9 bases. Per the germline V gene, CDR1 is SGHTA and CDR2 is FQGNSA. The CDR3 length is 16 residues. V lost 1 base to trimming and J lost 5 bases; unmatched junction nucleotides: 7. The CDR3 sequence: CASSLGAGGLGDTQYF. The CDR3 nucleotides are TGTGCCAGCAGCTTAGGAGCGGGGGGTCTCGGAGATACGCAGTATTTT.

The rearrangement uses TRBV29-1 and TRBJ2-5, with a weak D call TRBD1 (5 bases). Germline values: CDR1 SQVTM, CDR2 ANQGSEA. Trimming removed 2 bases at V and 2 bases at J, with 9 bases between. This CDR3 comprises 13 residues. The DNA for the CDR3 is TGCAGCGTTGAACAGGGTTATCAAGAGACCCAGTACTTC. Translation gives CSVEQGYQETQYF.

This clone was observed a handful of times. The chain has TRBV28 and TRBJ1-1; D is undetermined. Germline V lookup: CDR1 MDHEN, CDR2 SYDVKM. V lost 2 bases and J 0 bases, leaving 7 bases between the germline ends. The CDR3 is made up of 14 amino acids. The CDR3 loop is CASSLGEMNTEAFF. In nucleotides, the CDR3 is TGTGCCAGCAGTTTAGGAGAGATGAACACTGAAGCTTTCTTT.

The V call is TRBV19, the J call TRBJ1-5, with D possibly matching TRBD1 (6 bases). The CDR3 has 14 residues. Between the trimmed V and J ends, which lost 6 bases and 10 bases, there was a span of 19 bases. The germline CDR1 and CDR2 sequences are LNHDA and SQIVND (reference sequence). In DNA form, the CDR3 reads TGTGCCAGTAGGACGACAGGACCCGAGGTACCCCAGCATTTT. Translating gives CASRTTGPEVPQHF.

The V and J genes are TRBV7-5 and TRBJ2-5; TRBD2 is the table's D call and was not checked against the DNA. TRBV7-5 is assigned pseudogene status. The CDR3 totals 13 residues. CDR3 in DNA: TGTGCCAGAAGCTGCGGGGGGCAAGAGACCCAGTACTTC. Translating it yields CARSCGGQETQYF.

This chain uses TRBV13 with TRBJ1-6, with 7 bases identical to TRBD1. The CDR3 contains 16 residues. Germline assignment: CDR1 PRHDT and CDR2 FYEKMQ (reference sequence). Trimming took 0 bases from V and 7 from J; bases not matched to a gene: 6. The CDR3 nucleotides are TGTGCCAGCAGCTTAGGGCGAGGGGGCTCGAATTCACCCCTCCACTTT. Residues: CASSLGRGGSNSPLHF.

V usage is TRBV29-1 and J usage is TRBJ2-2, with 8 nucleotides matching TRBD1. The germline CDR1 and CDR2 sequences are SQVTM and ANQGSEA. V lost 6 bases to trimming and J lost 3 bases; unmatched junction nucleotides: 6. CDR3 length: 14 amino acids. The CDR3 loop is CSVRRGRDTGELFF. CDR3 in DNA: TGCAGCGTGCGCAGGGGGCGCGACACCGGGGAGCTGTTTTTT.

V usage is TRBV4-1 and J usage is TRBJ1-2; D unclear. Germline CDR1 is MGHRA and CDR2 is YSYEKL. V lost 1 base and J lost 2, with 11 bases in between. This CDR3 spans 15 amino acids. The CDR3 region is CASSQVAAPNYGYTF. The CDR3 DNA follows: TGCGCCAGCAGCCAAGTGGCCGCACCAAACTATGGCTACACCTTC.